This T cell receptor (beta chain) was found in a study of shared clonotypes between healthy human individuals. The V and J ends lost 5 bases and 0 bases respectively, with 8 bases between them. This CDR3 contains 15 residues. Germline CDR1 reads SGHVS; CDR2 reads FQNEAQ. Positively selected for CCR7, the CD45RO-negative cells used as naive CD8 cells excluded terminally differentiated effector memory CD45RA+ cells. Method: immunoSEQ multiplex PCR; TCRdb's copy keeps in-frame clones and lacks some. This table has approximately 740,000 clones, 80% to 95% appearing once. Sequences were obtained from naive CD8+ T cells sorted from blood. The TCR sequence derives from a man aged 25 to 40 in good health. The genes are TRBV7-8 and TRBJ1-6, with D possibly TRBD1 on 5 matching bases. The CDR3 DNA follows: TGTGCCAGCAGCAAGGGGAGCTCCTATAATTCACCCCTCCACTTT. Translated: CASSKGSSYNSPLHF.